A selection of T cell receptor beta chains follows, all from one sample in a study of T-cell memory formation after mild COVID-19. Using its own MiXCR run on the 5' RACE reads, TCRdb lists one record per CDR3 protein. The sample shows about 130,000 distinct CDR3 sequences, about a sixth of them seen only once. Sequencing was performed on PBMCs or a T cell subset sorted from them (not recorded which). The receptors stem from a man younger than 35 who had mild COVID-19 (a few samples of this study predate the infection). Cell type and time point are not known. The CDR3 runs from the conserved cysteine through the conserved F or W. Each record gives: V gene, clone size, D gene, J gene, CDR3 protein, CDR3 DNA. D genes are given only for firm matches. Size values are once, few and many counts, or a class for expanded clones, and some rows have none.

TRBV5-4,NA,NA,TRBJ2-6,CASSQLFGSGANVLTF,TGTGCCAGCAGCCAACTTTTCGGGTCTGGGGCCAACGTCCTGACTTTC
TRBV20-1,few,NA,TRBJ2-7,CSAVRDWNEQYF,TGCAGTGCAGTCAGGGATTGGAACGAGCAGTACTTC
TRBV5-1,NA,NA,TRBJ2-2,CASSLVGENTGELFF,TGCGCCAGCAGCTTGGTCGGCGAGAACACCGGGGAGCTGTTTTTT
TRBV6-2/TRBV6-3,few,TRBD1,TRBJ1-1,CASSRTGGRTEAFF,TGTGCCAGCAGTCGGACAGGGGGTCGGACTGAAGCTTTCTTT
TRBV4-3,NA,TRBD2,TRBJ2-1,CATMGGTSGAYEQFF,TGCGCCACCATGGGGGGGACTAGCGGGGCCTATGAGCAGTTCTTC
TRBV5-8,NA,TRBD2,TRBJ2-2,CASSSGVTSGANTGELFF,TGTGCCAGCAGCTCGGGGGTGACGAGCGGGGCGAACACCGGGGAGCTGTTTTTT
TRBV4-2,few,NA,TRBJ2-2,CASSLSTGNTGELFF,TGTGCCAGCAGCCTATCGACAGGAAACACCGGGGAGCTGTTTTTT
TRBV6-6,NA,NA,TRBJ1-2,CASSYSRASPGGGYTF,TGTGCCAGCAGTTACTCGAGGGCAAGTCCGGGCGGTGGCTACACCTTC
TRBV10-3,NA,TRBD2,TRBJ2-3,CAIRTSLRTDTQYF,TGTGCCATCAGGACTAGCCTTAGGACAGATACGCAGTATTTT
TRBV7-9,few,NA,TRBJ1-6,CASSPSGANSPLHF,TGTGCCAGCAGCCCTAGTGGGGCCAACTCACCCCTCCACTTT
TRBV5-8,NA,NA,TRBJ1-1,CASTPRGGLRVAGNTEAFF,TGTGCCAGCACCCCTCGGGGGGGGCTTCGGGTCGCCGGGAACACTGAAGCTTTCTTT
TRBV5-4,few,NA,TRBJ2-3,CASSLIRADTQYF,TGTGCCAGCAGCTTGATTAGGGCAGATACGCAGTATTTT
TRBV20-1,NA,NA,TRBJ1-2,CSAQTGHFYGYTF,TGCAGTGCTCAGACAGGCCATTTCTATGGCTACACCTTC